This is a list of T cell receptor beta chains from one sample in a study of T cell responses to AZD1222 COVID-19 vaccine. Profiled with immunoSEQ multiplex PCR; TCRdb holds only in-frame clones, not every one. This sample has 95,000 to 100,000 clones, with about 86% found just once. The material was peripheral blood, obtained on day 0 of AZD1222 vaccination. These receptor sequences come from an adult in good health. CDR3s include the opening cysteine and the closing phenylalanine or tryptophan. D genes are given only for firm matches. For some rows the clone size is stated as once, few or many, or as a class when expanded; others skip it.

abundance: once; v_gene: TRBV7-9; d_gene: TRBD2; j_gene: TRBJ2-3; CDR3nt: TGTGCCAGCAGCTCTAGCGGGAGCACAGATACGCAGTATTTT; CDR3aa: CASSSSGSTDTQYF
abundance: .; v_gene: TRBV9; d_gene: .; j_gene: TRBJ2-1; CDR3nt: TGTGCCAGCAGCGTAGGGGGGGCGCGTCCTGAGCAGTTCTTC; CDR3aa: CASSVGGARPEQFF
abundance: .; v_gene: TRBV7-2; d_gene: .; j_gene: TRBJ2-6; CDR3nt: TGTGCCAGCAGGGTCGGGGGAGGTGGGGCCAACGTCCTGACTTTC; CDR3aa: CASRVGGGGANVLTF
abundance: .; v_gene: TRBV15; d_gene: TRBD1; j_gene: TRBJ2-2; CDR3nt: TGTGCCACCAGCAGTAGTCCGGGACAGGGGGCAAGCGGGGAGCTGTTTTTT; CDR3aa: CATSSSPGQGASGELFF
abundance: .; v_gene: TRBV27; d_gene: .; j_gene: TRBJ2-7; CDR3nt: TGTGCCAGCAGTGACAGGTCCTACGAGCAGTACTTC; CDR3aa: CASSDRSYEQYF
abundance: .; v_gene: TRBV19; d_gene: TRBD1; j_gene: TRBJ1-2; CDR3nt: TGTGCCAGTAGTATCGGGACAGGGGGCATCTATGGCTACACCTTC; CDR3aa: CASSIGTGGIYGYTF
abundance: many; v_gene: TRBV4-1; d_gene: TRBD2; j_gene: TRBJ2-7; CDR3nt: TGCGCCAGCAGCTGGACTAGCGGGACCTACGAGCAGTACTTC; CDR3aa: CASSWTSGTYEQYF
abundance: .; v_gene: TRBV28; d_gene: TRBD1; j_gene: TRBJ1-2; CDR3nt: TGTGCCAGCAGTTTTATGACAGGGCGAGAGAGCTATGGCTACACCTTC; CDR3aa: CASSFMTGRESYGYTF
abundance: .; v_gene: TRBV20-1; d_gene: .; j_gene: TRBJ1-1; CDR3nt: TGCAGTGCAGGGGTGAAAACTGAAGCTTTCTTT; CDR3aa: CSAGVKTEAFF
abundance: .; v_gene: TRBV5-4; d_gene: .; j_gene: TRBJ2-1; CDR3nt: TGTGCCAGCAGCCTAAGGCTGGGCTACAATGAGCAGTTCTTC; CDR3aa: CASSLRLGYNEQFF
abundance: .; v_gene: TRBV6-5; d_gene: TRBD2; j_gene: TRBJ2-5; CDR3nt: TGTGCCACCAATCCGGGAGGGTGGTGGCAAGAGACCCAGTACTTC; CDR3aa: CATNPGGWWQETQYF
abundance: once; v_gene: TRBV2; d_gene: .; j_gene: TRBJ1-2; CDR3nt: TGTGCCAGCAGCGGATCGAGCGGGGGCATGGAGGGCTACACCTTC; CDR3aa: CASSGSSGGMEGYTF
abundance: .; v_gene: TRBV18; d_gene: .; j_gene: TRBJ1-5; CDR3nt: TGTGCCAGCTCACCCGAAGGGGCGGGCAATCAGCCCCAGCATTTT; CDR3aa: CASSPEGAGNQPQHF
abundance: .; v_gene: TRBV27; d_gene: TRBD1; j_gene: TRBJ1-2; CDR3nt: TGTGCCAGCTCCCTGACAGGGGCCTATGGCTACACCTTC; CDR3aa: CASSLTGAYGYTF
abundance: .; v_gene: TRBV6-2/TRBV6-3; d_gene: .; j_gene: TRBJ1-4; CDR3nt: TGTGCCAGCAGTACGGAGGGTGAAAAACTGTTTTTT; CDR3aa: CASSTEGEKLFF
abundance: .; v_gene: TRBV19; d_gene: .; j_gene: TRBJ1-5; CDR3nt: TGTGCCAGTACCATACAGGGTAATCAGCCCCAGCATTTT; CDR3aa: CASTIQGNQPQHF